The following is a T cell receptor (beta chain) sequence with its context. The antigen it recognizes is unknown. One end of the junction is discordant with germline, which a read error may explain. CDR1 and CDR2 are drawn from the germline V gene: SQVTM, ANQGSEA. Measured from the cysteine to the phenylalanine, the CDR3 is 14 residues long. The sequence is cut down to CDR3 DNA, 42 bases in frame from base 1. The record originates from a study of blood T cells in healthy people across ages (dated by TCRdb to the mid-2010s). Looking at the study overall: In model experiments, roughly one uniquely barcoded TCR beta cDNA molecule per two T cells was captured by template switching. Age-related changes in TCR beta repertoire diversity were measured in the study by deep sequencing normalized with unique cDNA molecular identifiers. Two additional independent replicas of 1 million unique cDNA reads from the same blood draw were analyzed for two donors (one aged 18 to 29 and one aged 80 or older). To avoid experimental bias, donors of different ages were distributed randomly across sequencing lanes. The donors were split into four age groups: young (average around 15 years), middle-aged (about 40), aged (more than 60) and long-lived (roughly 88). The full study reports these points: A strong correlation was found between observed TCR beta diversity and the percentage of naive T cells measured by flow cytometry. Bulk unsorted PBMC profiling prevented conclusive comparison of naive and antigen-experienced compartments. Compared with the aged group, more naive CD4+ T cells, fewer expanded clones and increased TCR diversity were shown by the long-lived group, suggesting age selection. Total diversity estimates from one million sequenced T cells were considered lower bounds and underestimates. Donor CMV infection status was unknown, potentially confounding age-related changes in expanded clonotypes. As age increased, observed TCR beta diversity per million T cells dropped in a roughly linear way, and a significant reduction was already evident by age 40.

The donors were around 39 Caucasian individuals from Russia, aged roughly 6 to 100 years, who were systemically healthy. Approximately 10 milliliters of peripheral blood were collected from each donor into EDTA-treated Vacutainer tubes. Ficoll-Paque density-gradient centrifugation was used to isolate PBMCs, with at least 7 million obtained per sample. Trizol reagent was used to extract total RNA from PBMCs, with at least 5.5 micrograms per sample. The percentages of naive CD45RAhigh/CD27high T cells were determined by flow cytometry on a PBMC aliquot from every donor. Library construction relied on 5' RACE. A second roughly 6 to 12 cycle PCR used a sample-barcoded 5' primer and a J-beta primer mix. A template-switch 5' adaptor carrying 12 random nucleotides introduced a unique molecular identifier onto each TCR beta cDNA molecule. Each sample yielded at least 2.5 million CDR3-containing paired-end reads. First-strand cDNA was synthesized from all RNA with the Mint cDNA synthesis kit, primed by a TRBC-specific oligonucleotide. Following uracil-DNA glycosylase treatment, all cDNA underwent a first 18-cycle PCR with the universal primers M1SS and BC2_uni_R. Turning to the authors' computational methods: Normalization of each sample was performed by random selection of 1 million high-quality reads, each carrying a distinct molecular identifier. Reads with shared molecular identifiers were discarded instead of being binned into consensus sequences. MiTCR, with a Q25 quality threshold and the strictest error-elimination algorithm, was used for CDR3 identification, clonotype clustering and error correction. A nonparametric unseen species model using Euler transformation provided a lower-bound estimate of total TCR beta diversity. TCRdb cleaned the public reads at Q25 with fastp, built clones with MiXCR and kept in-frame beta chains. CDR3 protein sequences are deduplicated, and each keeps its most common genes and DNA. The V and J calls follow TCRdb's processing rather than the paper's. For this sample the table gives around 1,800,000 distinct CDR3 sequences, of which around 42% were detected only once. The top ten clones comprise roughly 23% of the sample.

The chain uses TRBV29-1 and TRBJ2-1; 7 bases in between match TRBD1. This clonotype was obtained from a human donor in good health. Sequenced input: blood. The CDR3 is CSVDRVLTYNEQSF. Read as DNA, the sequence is TGCAGCGTAGACAGGGTTTTGACCTACAATGAGCAGTCCTTC.